This T cell receptor beta chain was obtained from a study of OX40 agonist ivuxolimab in advanced cancers. Study context: With ivuxolimab, an agonistic anti-OX40 (CD134) antibody, patients were treated. Head and neck, renal cell, melanoma or hepatocellular carcinoma were the cancers that dose-escalation patients had. Study-level findings and limits: Both CD4+ and CD8+ T cell populations in blood had undergone clonal expansion by week 6 at 0.1 to 3.0 mg/kg.

Sampling times: baseline, cycle 4 day 1, cycle 7 day 1. As for this clone: Its antigen is as yet unknown.

The table came from immunoSEQ multiplex PCR; TCRdb's copy has only in-frame clones and leaves some out. This table has 95,000 to 100,000 clones, roughly 80% appearing once. The germline V gene encodes CDR1 SGHNT and CDR2 YYREEE (reference sequence). V lost 0 bases and J lost 7, with 5 bases in between. The CDR3 runs 13 residues. The chain has TRBV5-4 and TRBJ1-6; D gene uncertain. The specimen comprised CD4+ or CD8+ T cells sorted from blood, sampled in a trial of the OX40 agonist ivuxolimab. The receptor comes from an adult with an advanced solid tumor such as melanoma, head and neck, liver or kidney cancer. Written as DNA, the CDR3 is TGTGCCAGCAGCTTGGAGTTAAATTCACCCCTCCACTTT. Amino acid sequence: CASSLELNSPLHF.